Sequencing of this T cell receptor beta chain was carried out in a study of blood T cell repertoires in COVID-19 (dated by TCRdb to 2019 to 2021). About the full investigation: Collaborator samples came from the United States, Italy and Spain and covered acute and convalescent phases of COVID-19. The prospective study material was composed of cDNA or gDNA derived from T cells, B-cell-depleted T cells, or PBMCs. The dataset comprised deeply sampled blood TCRbeta repertoires from subjects exposed to, actively infected with, or recovered from COVID-19. The repertoires were released in a freely available public database intended as a resource for research on the immune response to SARS-CoV-2. Samples came from the ongoing ImmuneRACE study (first 160 participants) plus 1,254 subjects from 6 global collaborators. Nearly every sample came with metadata listing a de-identified subject ID, COVID-19 status, age in years and sex. Where available, HLA class I and class II types were obtained from metadata supplied by the sample provider rather than from assay-based typing.

The immunoSEQ Assay, a bias-controlled multiplex PCR, was used to amplify TCRbeta CDR3 regions from genomic DNA. The paper's processing steps were these. The number of nucleated cells in each sample was estimated by amplification of reference gene primers within the assay. To quantify the absolute abundance of each unique TCRbeta CDR3 rearrangement, sequence reads were collapsed and filtered. Productive Simpson clonality was computed per sample as the square root of Simpson's diversity index over productive rearrangements. TCRdb took over this immuneACCESS table, retaining in-frame rearrangements with V and J assigned. Such tables are incomplete; in checked studies, under half of the missing clones stem from an unresolved V gene, and the remainder is unexplained. The V and J calls and clone size are taken from that table; D and trimming were inferred from the DNA. The sample yields 200,000 or so clones; around 85% were counted once. The ten largest clones add up to around 1.9% of the sample.

Collaborating institutions collected whole blood in K2EDTA tubes following their own protocols. For TCRbeta analysis, collaborators shipped samples in one of three forms: frozen whole blood, isolated PBMCs, or DNA extracted from either of those sample types. As regards this clone: Its antigen has not been determined. The input lacks base qualities; no much larger clone sits a single base away.

Overall study outcomes, separate from this receptor: How much clinical and demographic metadata was included differed by source and by participant, and the metadata was provided uncurated.

Sequenced sample: peripheral blood. The clonotype originates from an older man with active or convalescent COVID-19.

In nucleotide form, the sequence is TGCGCCAGCAGCGATAGCGGGAGGGTATTTGAGCAGTACTTC. Translated, this is CASSDSGRVFEQYF. The chain is assembled from TRBV5-1 and TRBJ2-7, with 11 central nucleotides matching TRBD2. The CDR3 has 14 amino acids, counting the end cysteine and phenylalanine. Only the CDR3 part of the read is kept: 42 bases, read in frame from the first base. At the junction V is shortened by 4 bases and J by 7 bases; bases outside the gene matches: 7. Looking up the germline V gene yields CDR1 SGHRS and CDR2 YFSETQ.